This T cell receptor beta chain was sequenced in a study of blood T cell repertoires in COVID-19. Study as a whole: Acute-phase and convalescent COVID-19 samples originated in the United States, Italy and Spain. From T cells, B-cell-depleted T cells, or PBMCs came the material, which was cDNA or gDNA.

CDR3 size: 13 residues. Deletions cut 8 bases from V and 7 bases from J, with 20 bases between. Germline loops: CDR1 SQVTM, CDR2 ANQGSEA. Authors' methods: For nucleated cells, counts were estimated from reference gene primer amplification. The repertoire was sequenced with immunoSEQ multiplex PCR; TCRdb's copy has only in-frame clones and lacks some. The V and J calls and clone size are taken from that table; D and trimming were inferred from the DNA. The top ten hold roughly 4% of the sample, which has a few hundred thousand clones, over 75% seen once. The chain carries TRBV29-1 and TRBJ1-2, with a tentative D call TRBD1 (6 bases). The receptor comes from a woman in her forties or fifties with active or convalescent COVID-19. The sample consisted of peripheral blood. The CDR3, as DNA: TGCAGCATTGGCGGGGGCGCGGGGTCTGGCTACACCTTC. As protein: CSIGGGAGSGYTF.